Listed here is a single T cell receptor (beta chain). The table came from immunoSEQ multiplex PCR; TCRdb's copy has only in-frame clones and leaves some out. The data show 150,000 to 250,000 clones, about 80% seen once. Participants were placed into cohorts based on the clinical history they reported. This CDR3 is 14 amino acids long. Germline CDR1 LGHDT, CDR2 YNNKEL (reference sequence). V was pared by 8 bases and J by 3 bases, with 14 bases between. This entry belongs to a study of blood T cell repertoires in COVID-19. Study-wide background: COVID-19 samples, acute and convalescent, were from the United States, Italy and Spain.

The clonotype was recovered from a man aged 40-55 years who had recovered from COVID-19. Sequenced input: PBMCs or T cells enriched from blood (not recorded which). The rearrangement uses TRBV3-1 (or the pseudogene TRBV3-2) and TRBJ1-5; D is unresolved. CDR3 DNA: TGTGCCAGCGGGAGGGCGGACGTCAATCAGCCCCAGCATTTT. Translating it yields CASGRADVNQPQHF.